A selection of T cell receptor beta chains follows, all from one sample in a study of shared clonotypes between healthy human individuals. Libraries were prepared by immunoSEQ multiplex PCR; TCRdb keeps only in-frame clonotypes and omits some of them. The profile shows about 710,000 clones, around 73% of them singletons. What was sequenced was memory CD4+ T cells sorted from blood. The receptor source for this set is a woman aged 25 to 45 in good health. The CDR3 runs from the conserved cysteine through the conserved F or W. A D gene is named only where the DNA matches it firmly. Clone sizes are given selectively: once, few, many, or a class where the clone is expanded.

size: -; D: -; V: TRBV6-5; length: 15; J: TRBJ2-5; DNA: TGTGCCAGCAGTTACCTCGGCAGGGATCAAGAGACCCAGTACTTC; CDR3: CASSYLGRDQETQYF
size: -; D: -; V: TRBV19; length: 14; J: TRBJ2-3; DNA: TGTGCCAGTAGTATCGGGGGCAGCCAGGATACGCAGTATTTT; CDR3: CASSIGGSQDTQYF
size: few; D: TRBD1; V: TRBV4-1; length: 15; J: TRBJ2-7; DNA: TGCGCCAGCAGCCAGGGACAGGACGCCTCATACGAGCAGTACTTC; CDR3: CASSQGQDASYEQYF
size: -; D: -; V: TRBV10-3; length: 12; J: TRBJ2-1; DNA: TGTGCCATCAGTAGACTGGACAATGAGCAGTTCTTC; CDR3: CAISRLDNEQFF
size: -; D: -; V: TRBV11-3; length: 13; J: TRBJ2-7; DNA: TGTGCCAGCAGCTCGTTCGGGGTCAACAGGCAGTACTTC; CDR3: CASSSFGVNRQYF
size: many; D: TRBD2; V: TRBV5-1; length: 15; J: TRBJ2-1; DNA: TGCGCCAGCAGCCTAACTAGCGGGAGTTACAATGAGCAGTTCTTC; CDR3: CASSLTSGSYNEQFF
size: -; D: -; V: TRBV28; length: 14; J: TRBJ1-4; DNA: TGTGCCAGCAGTCTCCGGGGTGCGAATGAAAAACTGTTTTTT; CDR3: CASSLRGANEKLFF
size: -; D: -; V: TRBV7-8; length: 15; J: TRBJ2-7; DNA: TGTGCCAGCAGTTCAAGCGGAGTTAGCTCCTACGAGCAGTACTTC; CDR3: CASSSSGVSSYEQYF
size: few; D: -; V: TRBV7-2; length: 14; J: TRBJ2-5; DNA: TGTGCCAGCAGCCACCCCGGGGGTCAAGAGACCCAGTACTTC; CDR3: CASSHPGGQETQYF
size: -; D: TRBD2; V: TRBV28; length: 15; J: TRBJ2-3; DNA: TGTGCCAGCAGTCCGCTAGCGGGCCCCACAGATACGCAGTATTTT; CDR3: CASSPLAGPTDTQYF
size: few; D: -; V: TRBV6-1; length: 14; J: TRBJ1-5; DNA: TGTGCCAGCAGTAAGAGGGCAGTGGTTCAGCCCCAGCATTTT; CDR3: CASSKRAVVQPQHF
size: few; D: TRBD2; V: TRBV5-1; length: 16; J: TRBJ2-3; DNA: TGCGCCAGCAGCTATCAAGCGGGAGGGCCCACAGATACGCAGTATTTT; CDR3: CASSYQAGGPTDTQYF
size: -; D: -; V: TRBV5-8; length: 15; J: TRBJ1-5; DNA: TGTGCCAGCAGCTCCCAGGGGTATGTTTTACAGCCCCAGCATTTT; CDR3: CASSSQGYVLQPQHF
size: -; D: -; V: TRBV6-6; length: 12; J: TRBJ1-2; DNA: TGTGCCAGCGGCCAAGGGGGTTATGGCTACACCTTC; CDR3: CASGQGGYGYTF
size: -; D: TRBD2; V: TRBV5-4; length: 15; J: TRBJ2-3; DNA: TGTGCCAGCAGCTCGGGACTAGCGGGAGTGGGTACGCAGTATTTT; CDR3: CASSSGLAGVGTQYF
size: -; D: -; V: TRBV11-2; length: 15; J: TRBJ2-3; DNA: TGTGCCAGCAGCTTATACGGGAGTGGATCAGATACGCAGTATTTT; CDR3: CASSLYGSGSDTQYF
size: few; D: -; V: TRBV30; length: 12; J: TRBJ2-7; DNA: TGTGCCTGGAGTGACAGCAGTTACGGGCAGTACTTC; CDR3: CAWSDSSYGQYF
size: -; D: -; V: TRBV7-2; length: 14; J: TRBJ2-1; DNA: TGTGCCAGCAGCTTAGTCGGGACCCACAATGAGCAGTTCTTC; CDR3: CASSLVGTHNEQFF
size: -; D: -; V: TRBV18; length: 15; J: TRBJ1-1; DNA: TGTGCCAGCTCACCTTTCTGGGGGTGGAACACTGAAGCTTTCTTT; CDR3: CASSPFWGWNTEAFF
size: -; D: TRBD2; V: TRBV2; length: 14; J: TRBJ2-7; DNA: TGTGCCAGCAGTCCAGCGGGAGGCTCCTACGAGCAGTACTTC; CDR3: CASSPAGGSYEQYF
size: -; D: TRBD1; V: TRBV6-1; length: 15; J: TRBJ2-1; DNA: TGTGCCAGCAGAAAGACAGGGGGATTGAACAATGAGCAGTTCTTC; CDR3: CASRKTGGLNNEQFF
size: many; D: TRBD1; V: TRBV7-9; length: 15; J: TRBJ2-7; DNA: TGTGCCAGCAGCGCGCAGGGACAGGGGGCCGACGAGCAGTACTTC; CDR3: CASSAQGQGADEQYF
size: -; D: TRBD2; V: TRBV5-1; length: 18; J: TRBJ2-2; DNA: TGCGCCAGCAGCCGACTGACTAGCGGGACACGGAACACCGGGGAGCTGTTTTTT; CDR3: CASSRLTSGTRNTGELFF
size: -; D: TRBD2; V: TRBV7-2; length: 13; J: TRBJ2-3; DNA: TGTGCCAGCAGCTCTGGCCGGGGGGGTACGCAGTATTTT; CDR3: CASSSGRGGTQYF
size: -; D: -; V: TRBV11-2; length: 13; J: TRBJ2-7; DNA: TGTGCCAGCAGCCGGTCCACTGGGTACGAGCAGTACTTC; CDR3: CASSRSTGYEQYF
size: -; D: -; V: TRBV28; length: 15; J: TRBJ2-2; DNA: TGTGCCAGCAGTTTACAGAGCCCGAACACCGGGGAGCTGTTTTTT; CDR3: CASSLQSPNTGELFF
size: -; D: -; V: TRBV27; length: 18; J: TRBJ1-4; DNA: TGTGCCAGCAGTTTAAGGCCCGGCACCTATTCAACTAATGAAAAACTGTTTTTT; CDR3: CASSLRPGTYSTNEKLFF
size: -; D: -; V: TRBV6-6; length: 14; J: TRBJ2-7; DNA: TGTGCCTCCCGAGGGGGGGCGGGGGCCTACGAGCAGTACTTC; CDR3: CASRGGAGAYEQYF
size: -; D: -; V: TRBV28; length: 13; J: TRBJ2-7; DNA: TGTGCCAGCAGCCCTATCCGCGTCCACGAGCAGTACTTC; CDR3: CASSPIRVHEQYF
size: once; D: TRBD2; V: TRBV11-2; length: 16; J: TRBJ2-1; DNA: TGTGCCAGCAGCTTAGAAATTAGCGGGTTCTACAATGAGCAGTTCTTC; CDR3: CASSLEISGFYNEQFF
size: -; D: TRBD1; V: TRBV27; length: 15; J: TRBJ1-1; DNA: TGTGCCAGCATGAATGACGGACAGGGAAACACTGAAGCTTTCTTT; CDR3: CASMNDGQGNTEAFF
size: few; D: TRBD1; V: TRBV10-2; length: 15; J: TRBJ1-3; DNA: TGCGCCAGCAGGATGGGACAGCAAGCTGGAAACACCATATATTTT; CDR3: CASRMGQQAGNTIYF